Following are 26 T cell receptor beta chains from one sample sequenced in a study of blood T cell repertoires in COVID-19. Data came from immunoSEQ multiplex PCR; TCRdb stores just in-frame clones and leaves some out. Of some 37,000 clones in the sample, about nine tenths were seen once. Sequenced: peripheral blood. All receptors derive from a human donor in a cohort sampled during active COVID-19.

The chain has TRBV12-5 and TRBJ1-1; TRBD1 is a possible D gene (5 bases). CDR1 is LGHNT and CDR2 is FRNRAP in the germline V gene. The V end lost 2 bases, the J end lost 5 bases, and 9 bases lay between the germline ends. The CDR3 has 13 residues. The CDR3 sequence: CASGLSGGTEAFF. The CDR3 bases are TGTGCTAGTGGTTTGTCGGGGGGGACTGAAGCTTTCTTT.

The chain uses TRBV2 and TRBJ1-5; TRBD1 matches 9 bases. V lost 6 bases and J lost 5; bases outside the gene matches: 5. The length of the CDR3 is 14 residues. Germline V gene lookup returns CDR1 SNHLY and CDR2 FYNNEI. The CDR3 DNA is TGTGCCAGCAGCCCGGGACAGGGTTATCAGCCCCAGCATTTT. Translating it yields CASSPGQGYQPQHF. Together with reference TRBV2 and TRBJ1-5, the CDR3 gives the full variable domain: EPEVTQTPSHQVTQMGQEVILRCVPISNHLYFYWYRQILGQKVEFLVSFYNNEISEKSEIFDDQFSVERPDGSNFTLKIRSTKLEDSAMYFCASSPGQGYQPQHFGDGTRLSIL.

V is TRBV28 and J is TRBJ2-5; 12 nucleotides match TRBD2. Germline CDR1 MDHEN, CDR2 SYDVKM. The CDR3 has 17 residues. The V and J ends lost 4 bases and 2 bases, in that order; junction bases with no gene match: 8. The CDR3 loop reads CASSSGGLAGPQETQYF. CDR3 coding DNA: TGTGCCAGCAGTTCTGGGGGACTAGCGGGCCCACAAGAGACCCAGTACTTC.

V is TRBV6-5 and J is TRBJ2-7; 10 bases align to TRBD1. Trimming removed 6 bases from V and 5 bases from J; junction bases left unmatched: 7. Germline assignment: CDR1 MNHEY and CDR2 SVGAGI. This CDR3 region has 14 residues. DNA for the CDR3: TGTGCCAGCAGCACAGACAGGGGGCGCGACGAGCAGTACTTC. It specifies CASSTDRGRDEQYF.

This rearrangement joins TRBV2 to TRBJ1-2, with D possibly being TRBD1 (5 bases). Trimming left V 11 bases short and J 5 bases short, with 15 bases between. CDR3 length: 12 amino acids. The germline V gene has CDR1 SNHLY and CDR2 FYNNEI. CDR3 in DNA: TGTGCCGGAGGGGAGGGGCAGTATGGCTACACCTTC. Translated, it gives CAGGEGQYGYTF.

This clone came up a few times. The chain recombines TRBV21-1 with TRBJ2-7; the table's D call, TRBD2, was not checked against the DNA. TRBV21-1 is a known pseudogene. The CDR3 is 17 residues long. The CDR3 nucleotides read TGTGCCAGCAGCAAAGAGACCGACTCCATGGGCTCCTACGAGCAGTACTTC. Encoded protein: CASSKETDSMGSYEQYF.

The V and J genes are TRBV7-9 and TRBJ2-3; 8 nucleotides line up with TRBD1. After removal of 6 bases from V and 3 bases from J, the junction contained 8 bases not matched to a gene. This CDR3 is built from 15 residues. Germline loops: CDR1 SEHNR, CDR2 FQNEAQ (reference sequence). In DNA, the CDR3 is TGTGCCAGCAGTGGACAGGGTGGTGTTACAGATACGCAGTATTTT. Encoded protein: CASSGQGGVTDTQYF.

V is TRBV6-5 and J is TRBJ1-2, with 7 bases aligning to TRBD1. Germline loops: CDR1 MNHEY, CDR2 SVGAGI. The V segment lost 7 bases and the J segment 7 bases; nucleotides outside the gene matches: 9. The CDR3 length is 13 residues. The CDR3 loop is CASTLGGSGGYTF. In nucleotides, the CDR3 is TGTGCCAGCACCTTAGGGGGCTCGGGTGGCTACACCTTC.

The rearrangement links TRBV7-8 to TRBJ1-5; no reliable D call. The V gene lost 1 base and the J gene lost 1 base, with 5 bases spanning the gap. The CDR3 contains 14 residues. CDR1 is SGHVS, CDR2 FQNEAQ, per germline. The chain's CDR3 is CASSLEASNQPQHF. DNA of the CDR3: TGTGCCAGCAGCTTAGAAGCCAGCAATCAGCCCCAGCATTTT.

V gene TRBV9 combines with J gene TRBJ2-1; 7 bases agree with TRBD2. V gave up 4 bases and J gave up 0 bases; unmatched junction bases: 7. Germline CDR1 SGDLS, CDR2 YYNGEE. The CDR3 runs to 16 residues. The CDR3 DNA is TGTGCCAGCAGCCCGATTAGCGGGCGCTCCTACAATGAGCAGTTCTTC. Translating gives CASSPISGRSYNEQFF.

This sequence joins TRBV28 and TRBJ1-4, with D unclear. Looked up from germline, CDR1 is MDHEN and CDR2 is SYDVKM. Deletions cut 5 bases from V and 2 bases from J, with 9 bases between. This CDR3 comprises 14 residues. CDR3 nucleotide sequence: TGTGCCAGCAGTCCCGCCGGGACTAATGAAAAACTGTTTTTT. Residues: CASSPAGTNEKLFF. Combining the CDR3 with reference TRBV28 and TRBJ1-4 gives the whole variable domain DVKVTQSSRYLVKRTGEKVFLECVQDMDHENMFWYRQDPGLGLRLIYFSYDVKMKEKGDIPEGYSVSREKKERFSLILESASTNQTSMYLCASSPAGTNEKLFFGSGTQLSVL.

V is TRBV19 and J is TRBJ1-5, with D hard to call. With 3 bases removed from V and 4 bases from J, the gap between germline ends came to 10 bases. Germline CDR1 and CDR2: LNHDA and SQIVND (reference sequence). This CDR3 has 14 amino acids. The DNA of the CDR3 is TGTGCCAGTAGTATGGCGGCAGCGAATCAGCCCCAGCATTTT. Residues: CASSMAAANQPQHF.

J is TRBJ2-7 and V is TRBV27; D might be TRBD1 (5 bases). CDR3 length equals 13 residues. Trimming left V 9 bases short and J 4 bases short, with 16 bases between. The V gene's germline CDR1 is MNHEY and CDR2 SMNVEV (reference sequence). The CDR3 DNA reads TGTGCCAGTCAAAGGGGCAGGGCTTACGAGCAGTACTTC. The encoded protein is CASQRGRAYEQYF.

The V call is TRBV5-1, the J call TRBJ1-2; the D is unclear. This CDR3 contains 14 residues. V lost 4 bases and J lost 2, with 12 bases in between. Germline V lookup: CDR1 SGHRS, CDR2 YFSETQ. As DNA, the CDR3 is TGCGCCAGCAGCGCCTCGTCAGAAAACTATGGCTACACCTTC. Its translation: CASSASSENYGYTF.

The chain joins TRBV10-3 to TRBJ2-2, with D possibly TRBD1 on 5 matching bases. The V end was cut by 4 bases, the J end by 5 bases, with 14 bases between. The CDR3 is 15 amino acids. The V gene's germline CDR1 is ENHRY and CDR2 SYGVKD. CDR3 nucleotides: TGTGCCATCAGTGCCCGGCCAGGGATGACCGGGGAGCTGTTTTTT. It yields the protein CAISARPGMTGELFF.

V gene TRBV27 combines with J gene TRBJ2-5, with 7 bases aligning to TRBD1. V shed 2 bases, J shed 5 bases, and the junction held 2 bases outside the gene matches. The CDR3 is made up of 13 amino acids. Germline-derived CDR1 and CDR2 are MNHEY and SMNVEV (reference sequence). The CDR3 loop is CASSLNRGETQYF. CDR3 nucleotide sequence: TGTGCCAGCAGTTTAAACAGGGGTGAGACCCAGTACTTC.

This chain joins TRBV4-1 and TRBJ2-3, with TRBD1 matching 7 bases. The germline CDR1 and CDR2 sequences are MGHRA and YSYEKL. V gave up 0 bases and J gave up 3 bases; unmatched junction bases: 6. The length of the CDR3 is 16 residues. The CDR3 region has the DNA TGCGCCAGCAGCCAAGATTCTAAGGGGGCAACAGATACGCAGTATTTT. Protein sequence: CASSQDSKGATDTQYF.

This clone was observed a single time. In nucleotides, the CDR3 is TGTGCCAGCGCCCAAGGGGGGGGTGGTTTGGAAGCTTTCTTT. It yields the protein CASAQGGGGLEAFF. The chain uses TRBV2 and TRBJ1-1; tentative D call: TRBD1 (6 bases). The germline V gene has CDR1 SNHLY and CDR2 FYNNEI. This CDR3 comprises 14 residues. V was trimmed by 8 bases and J by 8 bases, leaving 21 bases between them.

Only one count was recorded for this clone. CDR3 protein: CSATRGPFF. The CDR3 nucleotides are TGCAGTGCTACCCGCGGCCCTTTCTTT. V gene TRBV20-1 combines with J gene TRBJ1-1; no reliable D call. Germline V gives CDR1 DFQATT, CDR2 SNEGSKA (reference sequence). This CDR3 is built from 9 residues. Trimming removed 4 bases at V and 12 bases at J, with 9 bases between.

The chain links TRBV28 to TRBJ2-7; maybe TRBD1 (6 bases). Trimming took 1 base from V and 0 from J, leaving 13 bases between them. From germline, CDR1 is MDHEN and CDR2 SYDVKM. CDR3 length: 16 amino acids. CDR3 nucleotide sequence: TGTGCCAGCAGTTTATATACAGGGTCAGGCTCCTACGAGCAGTACTTC. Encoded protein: CASSLYTGSGSYEQYF.

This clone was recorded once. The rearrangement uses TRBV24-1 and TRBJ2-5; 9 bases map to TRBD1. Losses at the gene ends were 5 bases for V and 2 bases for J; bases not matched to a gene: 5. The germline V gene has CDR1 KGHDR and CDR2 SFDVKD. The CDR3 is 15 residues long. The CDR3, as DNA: TGTGCCACCAGTGGAGGGGGGACAGGGCAAGAGACCCAGTACTTC. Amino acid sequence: CATSGGGTGQETQYF.

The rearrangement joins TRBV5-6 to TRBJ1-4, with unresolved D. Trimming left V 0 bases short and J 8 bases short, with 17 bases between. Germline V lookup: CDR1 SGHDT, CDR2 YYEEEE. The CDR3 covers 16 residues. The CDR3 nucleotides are TGTGCCAGCAGCTTGGCCGGAGGAGCCCTTAGCGAAAAACTGTTTTTT. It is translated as CASSLAGGALSEKLFF. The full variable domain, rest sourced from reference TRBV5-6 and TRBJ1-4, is DAGVTQSPTHLIKTRGQQVTLRCSPKSGHDTVSWYQQALGQGPQFIFQYYEEEERQRGNFPDRFSGHQFPNYSSELNVNALLLGDSALYLCASSLAGGALSEKLFFGSGTQLSVL.

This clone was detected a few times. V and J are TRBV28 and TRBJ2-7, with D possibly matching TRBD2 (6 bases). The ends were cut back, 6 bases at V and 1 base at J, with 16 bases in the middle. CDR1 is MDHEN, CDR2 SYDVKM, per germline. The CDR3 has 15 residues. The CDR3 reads CASSLTGTVSYEQYF. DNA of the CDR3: TGTGCCAGCAGCCTAACCGGGACTGTTTCCTACGAGCAGTACTTC.

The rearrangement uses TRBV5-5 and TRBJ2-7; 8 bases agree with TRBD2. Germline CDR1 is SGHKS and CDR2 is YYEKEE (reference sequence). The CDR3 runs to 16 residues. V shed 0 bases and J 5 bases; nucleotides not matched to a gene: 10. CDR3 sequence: CASSLGREGLRNEQYF. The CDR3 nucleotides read TGTGCCAGCAGCTTGGGTCGGGAGGGACTCCGGAACGAGCAGTACTTC.

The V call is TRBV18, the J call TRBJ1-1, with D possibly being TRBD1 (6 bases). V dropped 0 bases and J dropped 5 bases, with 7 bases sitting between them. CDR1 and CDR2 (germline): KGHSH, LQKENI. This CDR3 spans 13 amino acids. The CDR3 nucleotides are TGTGCCAGCTCACCACCGGACAGAACTGAAGCTTTCTTT. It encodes CASSPPDRTEAFF.

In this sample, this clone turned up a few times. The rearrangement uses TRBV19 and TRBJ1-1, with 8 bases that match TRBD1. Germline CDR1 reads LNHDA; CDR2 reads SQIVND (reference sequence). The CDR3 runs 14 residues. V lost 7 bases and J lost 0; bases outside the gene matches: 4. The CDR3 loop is CASNRGTLNTEAFF. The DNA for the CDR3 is TGTGCCAGTAACAGGGGGACCCTGAACACTGAAGCTTTCTTT.